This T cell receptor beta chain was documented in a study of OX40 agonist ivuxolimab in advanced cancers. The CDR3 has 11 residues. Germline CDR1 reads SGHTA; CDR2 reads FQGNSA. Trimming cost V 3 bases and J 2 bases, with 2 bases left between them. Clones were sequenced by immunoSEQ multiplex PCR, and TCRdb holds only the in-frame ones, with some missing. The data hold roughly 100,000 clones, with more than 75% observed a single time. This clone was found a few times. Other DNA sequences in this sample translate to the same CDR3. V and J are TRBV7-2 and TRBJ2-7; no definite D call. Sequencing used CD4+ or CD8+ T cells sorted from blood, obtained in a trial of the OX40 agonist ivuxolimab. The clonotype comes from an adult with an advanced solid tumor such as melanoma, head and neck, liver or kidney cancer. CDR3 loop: CASSLTYEQYF. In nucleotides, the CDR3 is TGTGCCAGCAGCTTGACCTACGAGCAGTACTTC. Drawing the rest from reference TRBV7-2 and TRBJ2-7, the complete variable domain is GAGVSQSPSNKVTEKGKDVELRCDPISGHTALYWYRQSLGQGLEFLIYFQGNSAPDKSGLPSDRFSAERTGGSVSTLTIQRTQQEDSAVYLCASSLTYEQYFGPGTRLTVT.